The clone carrying this T cell receptor (beta chain) was counted a few times. This sample is drawn from a study of neoadjuvant anti-PD-1 for oral cavity cancer. Clones were read by immunoSEQ multiplex PCR, and TCRdb kept only the in-frame ones, dropping some. The sample yields more than 30,000 clones, more than 35% seen once. The CDR3 has 15 amino acids. V gave up 5 bases and J gave up 1 base; unmatched junction bases: 5. Per germline, CDR1 SGHAT and CDR2 FQNNGV. Time point specified: after neoadjuvant nivolumab, at surgical resection. The genes are TRBV11-2 and TRBJ2-5, with TRBD1 matching 9 bases. The receptor was isolated from a person aged 40 to 85 with oral cavity squamous cell carcinoma. The material sequenced was tumor tissue, taken after nivolumab (anti-PD-1) treatment. This CDR3 is CASSPQTGGQETQYF. The DNA for the CDR3 is TGTGCCAGCAGCCCCCAGACAGGGGGCCAAGAGACCCAGTACTTC.